These 25 T cell receptor beta chains came from one sample sequenced in a study of early stage breast cancer tumors. TCRdb keeps only in-frame clones here, not all; method: immunoSEQ multiplex PCR. The sample carries over 7,000 clones, roughly 80% recorded once. Sequencing used normal breast tissue next to the tumor. The receptors were gathered from a person between 55 and 69 years old with breast cancer.

J is TRBJ1-5 and V is TRBV6-1; unclear D gene. Germline CDR1 and CDR2: MNHNS and SASEGT. The V and J ends lost 8 bases and 5 bases respectively, with 13 bases between them. CDR3 length: 13 amino acids. Here the CDR3 DNA reads TGTGCCAGCCGTCTTGACATTGATCAGCCCCAGCATTTT. It translates to CASRLDIDQPQHF.

The chain carries TRBV2 and TRBJ1-5; TRBD1 matches 7 bases. The CDR3 sequence is 15 residues long. CDR1 is SNHLY, CDR2 FYNNEI, per germline. Unmatched junction bases numbered 5, after V lost 4 bases and J lost 2 bases. CDR3 region: CASSVDRVGNQPQHF. Written as DNA, the CDR3 is TGTGCCAGCAGTGTAGACAGGGTTGGCAATCAGCCCCAGCATTTT.

This CDR3 reads CAWTGTKAGTQYF. DNA for the CDR3: TGTGCCTGGACAGGGACAAAAGCGGGTACGCAGTATTTT. The genes are TRBV30 and TRBJ2-3, with D perhaps matching TRBD1 or TRBD2 (6 bases each). The CDR3 contains 13 residues. V was trimmed by 4 bases and J by 8 bases, leaving 16 bases between them. Germline V gene lookup returns CDR1 GTSNPN and CDR2 SVGIG (reference sequence).

The V gene is TRBV11-2, the J gene TRBJ2-3; 9 bases fit TRBD1. The germline gives CDR1 SGHAT, CDR2 FQNNGV. This CDR3 comprises 13 residues. The ends lost 5 bases at V and 9 bases at J; junction bases unmatched: 6. CDR3 sequence reads: CASSVDRGSTQYF. CDR3 DNA sequence: TGTGCCAGCAGCGTGGACAGGGGAAGCACGCAGTATTTT.

CDR3 amino acids: CASSVATPPGELFF. As DNA, the CDR3 is TGTGCCAGCAGCGTAGCTACGCCACCCGGGGAGCTGTTTTTT. J is TRBJ2-2 and V is TRBV9; D is unclear. The CDR3 is 14 residues long. V lost 0 bases and J lost 6, with 9 bases in between. Germline CDR1 reads SGDLS; CDR2 reads YYNGEE.

The chain carries TRBV5-5 and TRBJ1-4; no definite D call. Trimming pared 5 bases from V and 0 bases from J, leaving 8 bases between. The CDR3 sequence is 14 residues long. CDR1 is SGHKS and CDR2 is YYEKEE in the germline V gene (reference sequence). CDR3 DNA sequence: TGTGCCAGCAGAGGACTTTCAACTAATGAAAAACTGTTTTTT. This codes for CASRGLSTNEKLFF.

The chain employs TRBV11-3 and TRBJ2-5; 10 positions match TRBD2. Looked up from germline, CDR1 is SGHNT and CDR2 is YENEEA. This CDR3 comprises 13 residues. With 8 bases clipped from V and 3 bases from J, the junction kept 3 bases outside the gene matches. The CDR3 region has the DNA TGTGCCAGCGGTCTAGCGGGAGAAGAGACCCAGTACTTC. Protein sequence: CASGLAGEETQYF. The complete variable domain, with remaining parts taken from reference TRBV11-3 and TRBJ2-5, reads EAGVVQSPRYKIIEKKQPVAFWCNPISGHNTLYWYLQNLGQGPELLIRYENEEAVDDSQLPKDRFSAERLKGVDSTLKIQPAELGDSAVYLCASGLAGEETQYFGPGTRLLVL.

The CDR3 region has the DNA TGTGCCAGCAGCGTGGACAGGCGCTATGGCTACACCTTC. It specifies CASSVDRRYGYTF. The V gene is TRBV5-6, the J gene TRBJ1-2, with 7 nucleotides matching TRBD1. This CDR3 has 13 residues. Trimming at V came to 4 bases and at J to 4 bases, leaving 4 bases not matched to a gene. CDR1 is SGHDT, CDR2 YYEEEE, per germline.

The chain uses TRBV27 and TRBJ1-5, with a weak D call TRBD1 (6 bases). Germline V gives CDR1 MNHEY, CDR2 SMNVEV (reference sequence). The CDR3 loop spans 15 amino acids. V lost 7 bases and J 0 bases, leaving 13 bases between the germline ends. The CDR3 is CASKGQRYSNQPQHF. The CDR3 coding sequence is TGTGCCAGCAAAGGACAGCGTTATAGCAATCAGCCCCAGCATTTT.

The J gene is TRBJ1-1, the V gene TRBV6-5; D is ambiguous. With 0 bases removed from V and 3 bases from J, the gap between germline ends came to 14 bases. This CDR3 has 16 residues. The germline gives CDR1 MNHEY, CDR2 SVGAGI. CDR3 in DNA: TGTGCCAGCAGTTACTCGAAGGGAGGGTTTGACACTGAAGCTTTCTTT. Its translation: CASSYSKGGFDTEAFF.

The CDR3 bases are TGTGCCAGTAGTATAGGGGTTAAAGCTTTCTTT. This codes for CASSIGVKAFF. V is TRBV19 and J is TRBJ1-1; D gene ambiguous. Germline V gene lookup returns CDR1 LNHDA and CDR2 SQIVND (reference sequence). CDR3 size: 11 residues. V was trimmed by 1 base and J by 9 bases, leaving 6 bases between them.

The V and J genes are TRBV20-1 and TRBJ2-7; possibly TRBD1 or TRBD2 for D (5 bases each). CDR1 and CDR2 from the germline V gene are DFQATT and SNEGSKA (reference sequence). Trimming shortened V by 6 bases and J by 2 bases, and 8 bases separated the two germline ends. The CDR3 spans 11 residues. CDR3 in amino acids: CSAGRAYEQYF. The CDR3 nucleotides are TGCAGTGCGGGACGGGCCTACGAGCAGTACTTC.

The chain joins TRBV5-1 to TRBJ2-1; the match to TRBD2 covers 8 bases. CDR1 and CDR2 (germline): SGHRS, YFSETQ. J gave up 0 bases and V 1 base, and 3 bases lay outside the gene matches. This CDR3 contains 16 residues. CDR3 in amino acids: CASSLIGTSSYNEQFF. The CDR3 DNA reads TGCGCCAGCAGCTTGATAGGGACTAGCTCCTACAATGAGCAGTTCTTC.

By proportion, this clone is large. This rearrangement joins TRBV6-1 to TRBJ1-5; TRBD1 might be the D (5 bases). The germline V gene encodes CDR1 MNHNS and CDR2 SASEGT. V gave up 10 bases and J gave up 7 bases, with 23 bases separating them. The CDR3 loop spans 15 amino acids. In DNA form, the CDR3 reads TGTGCCACCCAAACGGGGACGGGGGTTAGCCAGCCCCAGCATTTT. It translates to CATQTGTGVSQPQHF.

The rearrangement joins TRBV10-1 to TRBJ2-7; D may be TRBD1 (6 bases). The CDR3 contains 15 residues. CDR1 and CDR2 (germline): WNHNN, SYGVQD (reference sequence). Trimming took off 7 bases at V and 7 bases at J, with 23 bases between the two ends. As DNA, the CDR3 is TGCGCCAGCAAAAAAGGCAGGGGACGACCAGAAGAGCAGTACTTC. The encoded protein is CASKKGRGRPEEQYF.

The CDR3 DNA follows: TGTGCCAGCAAAGGGGCCCGGGGGCGCGAGTATGGCTACACCTTC. Protein product: CASKGARGREYGYTF. The chain links TRBV28 to TRBJ1-2, with D perhaps matching TRBD1 (6 bases). The CDR3 is made up of 15 amino acids. Trimming took off 7 bases at V and 5 bases at J, with 20 bases between the two ends. Germline V CDR1 and CDR2: MDHEN, SYDVKM.

V gene TRBV11-3 combines with J gene TRBJ2-1; D gene unclear. There are 13 residues in the CDR3. CDR1 and CDR2 from the germline V gene are SGHNT and YENEEA. With 3 bases removed from V and 8 bases from J, the gap between germline ends came to 11 bases. The CDR3 nucleotides are TGTGCCAGCAGCTTCTTGGCAGACCATGAGCAGTTCTTC. Translation: CASSFLADHEQFF.

This chain's CDR3 is CASSLFGGDNSPLHF. For the CDR3, the DNA is TGTGCCAGCAGCTTATTCGGGGGCGATAATTCACCCCTCCACTTT. This chain joins TRBV11-2 and TRBJ1-6; D is possibly TRBD1 (6 bases). V lost 2 bases and J lost 5, with 10 bases in between. CDR1 and CDR2 from the germline V gene are SGHAT and FQNNGV. CDR3 length: 15 residues.

The chain has TRBV6-6 and TRBJ1-2; 7 positions match TRBD1. Germline lookup yields CDR1 MNHNY and CDR2 SVGAGI (reference sequence). The CDR3 length is 15 residues. V gave up 5 bases and J gave up 8 bases; unmatched junction bases: 14. In DNA form, the CDR3 reads TGTGCCAGCAGTGACACAGGGGAACCTTCTGGGGGCTACACCTTC. It specifies CASSDTGEPSGGYTF.

The gene calls are TRBV19 and TRBJ2-3; D is ambiguous. The CDR3 runs to 16 residues. V was clipped by 8 bases and J by 0 bases, with 18 bases between them. In germline, CDR1 is LNHDA, CDR2 SQIVND (reference sequence). The CDR3 region is CASSPNRPGSTDTQYF. Here the CDR3 DNA reads TGTGCCAGTTCTCCGAATCGGCCCGGGAGCACAGATACGCAGTATTTT.

The V gene is TRBV5-1, the J gene TRBJ2-3; D unresolved. The CDR3 is made up of 15 amino acids. CDR1 and CDR2 from the germline V gene are SGHRS and YFSETQ. V dropped 1 base and J dropped 4 bases, with 13 bases sitting between them. The CDR3 protein is CASSLRITGADTQYF. CDR3 coding DNA: TGCGCCAGCAGCTTGAGGATCACGGGTGCAGATACGCAGTATTTT.

Written as DNA, the CDR3 is TGTGCCAGCAGTTCTAGCGGGAGAGAGACCCAGTACTTC. This gives the protein CASSSSGRETQYF. This chain connects TRBV27 to TRBJ2-5, with 10 bases matching TRBD2. This CDR3 has 13 amino acids. The ends lost 4 bases at V and 4 bases at J; junction bases unmatched: 0. The germline V gene encodes CDR1 MNHEY and CDR2 SMNVEV (reference sequence).

The rearrangement joins TRBV18 to TRBJ1-1, with D possibly TRBD1 on 6 matching bases. V gave up 3 bases and J gave up 1 base, with 12 bases separating them. Germline V lookup: CDR1 KGHSH, CDR2 LQKENI. The CDR3 has 15 amino acids. The CDR3 loop is CASSPGGSSNTEAFF. Here the CDR3 DNA reads TGTGCCAGCTCACCGGGGGGCTCCTCGAACACTGAAGCTTTCTTT. The full variable domain, its missing parts supplied by reference TRBV18 and TRBJ1-1, is NAGVMQNPRHLVRRRGQEARLRCSPMKGHSHVYWYRQLPEEGLKFMVYLQKENIIDESGMPKERFSAEFPKEGPSILRIQQVVRGDSAAYFCASSPGGSSNTEAFFGQGTRLTVV.

CDR3 in amino acids: CASSLVWDRSFEQYF. The CDR3 DNA reads as TGTGCCAGCAGCTTAGTATGGGACAGGTCGTTCGAGCAGTACTTC. This sequence joins TRBV7-2 and TRBJ2-7; 8 positions agree with TRBD1. J gave up 6 bases and V 1 base, and 8 bases lay outside the gene matches. CDR3 length equals 15 residues. In germline, CDR1 is SGHTA, CDR2 FQGNSA.

This clone was observed a few times. The chain has TRBV2 and TRBJ2-7; TRBD1 might be the D (6 bases). The CDR3 contains 13 residues. Deletions cut 6 bases from V and 7 bases from J, with 16 bases between. Germline V gene lookup returns CDR1 SNHLY and CDR2 FYNNEI. CDR3 loop: CASRRQGLGEQYF. DNA of the CDR3: TGTGCCAGCAGGCGGCAGGGGCTGGGGGAGCAGTACTTC.